This passage covers 23 T cell receptor beta chains from one sample sequenced in a study of T cells after yellow fever vaccination. TCRdb used MiXCR to reprocess the 5' RACE reads, holding one entry per CDR3 protein. The table shows 500,000 to 700,000 distinct CDR3 sequences, with 15% to 20% occurring only once. The input for sequencing was PBMCs, taken 15 days after the yellow fever booster vaccination. These receptors all stem from a man younger than 40 who received the YFV17D yellow fever vaccine.

The sample holds many counts of this clonotype. The chain is built from TRBV12-3 or TRBV12-4 and TRBJ2-1, with D possibly matching TRBD2 (5 bases). The CDR3 has 18 residues. Deletions cut 5 bases from V and 8 bases from J, with 28 bases between. The CDR3 sequence: CASSPPQASSHPDYEQFF. For the CDR3, the DNA is TGTGCCAGCAGTCCTCCTCAGGCTAGTTCGCACCCGGACTATGAGCAGTTCTTC.

This clonotype was counted only a few times. This sequence joins TRBV11-2 and TRBJ2-5, with 8 bases matching TRBD2. CDR1 is SGHAT, CDR2 FQNNGV, per germline. Unmatched junction bases numbered 7, after V lost 1 base and J lost 3 bases. This CDR3 is built from 16 residues. The CDR3 bases are TGTGCCAGCAGCTTAGCGGGAGGGCCGTGGGAAGAGACCCAGTACTTC. Its protein is CASSLAGGPWEETQYF.

This clonotype has a handful of counts. V and J are TRBV20-1 and TRBJ2-1, with 9 nucleotides matching TRBD2. CDR1 is DFQATT and CDR2 is SNEGSKA in the germline V gene (reference sequence). The CDR3 sequence is 18 residues long. V trimming: 1 base; J trimming: 0 bases; junction bases outside the gene matches: 10. The CDR3 is CSARVALAGPSSYNEQFF. DNA for the CDR3: TGCAGTGCTAGAGTCGCACTAGCGGGTCCAAGCTCCTACAATGAGCAGTTCTTC.

Regarding this clonotype: The junction and the germline gene differ at one end; a read error may be behind it. The gene calls are TRBV7-9 and TRBJ2-7; D may match TRBD1 or TRBD2 (5 bases each). Per germline, CDR1 SEHNR and CDR2 FQNEAQ (reference sequence). This CDR3 has 11 residues. The CDR3 region has the DNA TGTGCCAGCAGCTTCCTTAGGGACGTTAACTTC. Amino acid sequence: CASSFLRDVNF.

The gene calls are TRBV19 and TRBJ1-2; D not resolved. The CDR3 is 17 amino acids. CDR1 is LNHDA, CDR2 SQIVND, per germline (reference sequence). V gave up 5 bases and J gave up 5 bases, with 24 bases separating them. CDR3 nucleotides: TGTGCCAGTAGTCGACTCTCCACGGGAAGCCGCCAATATGGCTACACCTTC. Translating gives CASSRLSTGSRQYGYTF. Complete variable domain (other parts from reference TRBV19 and TRBJ1-2): DGGITQSPKYLFRKEGQNVTLSCEQNLNHDAMYWYRQDPGQGLRLIYYSQIVNDFQKGDIAEGYSVSREKKESFPLTVTSAQKNPTAFYLCASSRLSTGSRQYGYTFGSGTRLTVV.

The count of this clonotype is one. V is TRBV18 and J is TRBJ2-1; TRBD1 aligns across 9 bases. CDR1 is KGHSH and CDR2 is LQKENI in the germline V gene. The CDR3 runs to 17 residues. J lost 4 bases, V lost 5 bases, and 12 bases had no gene match. The CDR3 protein is CASSGSGQGIGYNEQFF. DNA for the CDR3: TGTGCCAGCTCAGGATCGGGACAGGGTATAGGGTACAATGAGCAGTTCTTC.

This clonotype was seen a handful of times. The chain is built from TRBV29-1 and TRBJ2-3; D is uncertain. The germline V gene has CDR1 SQVTM and CDR2 ANQGSEA. This CDR3 contains 10 residues. V was clipped by 4 bases and J by 7 bases, with 6 bases between them. CDR3 in DNA: TGCAGCGTTGTGGCAAATACGCAGTATTTT. This translates into CSVVANTQYF.

This clonotype was observed a handful of times. The chain employs TRBV3-1 and TRBJ2-4; D not certain. This CDR3 region has 11 residues. Trimming took 1 base from V and 16 from J, leaving 11 bases between them. Germline-derived CDR1 and CDR2 are LGHDT and YNNKEL (reference sequence). CDR3 residues: CASSQGASYYF. The CDR3 DNA follows: TGTGCCAGCAGCCAAGGGGCCTCCTATTACTTC.

J is TRBJ2-1 and V is TRBV20-1; D is possibly TRBD1 or TRBD2 (5 bases each). CDR1 and CDR2 (germline): DFQATT, SNEGSKA (reference sequence). The CDR3 contains 14 residues. The V end was cut by 7 bases, the J end by 10 bases, with 23 bases between. The CDR3 here is CSVKLGTAGTEQFF. CDR3 nucleotide sequence: TGCAGTGTTAAACTCGGGACCGCAGGTACAGAGCAGTTCTTC.

The rearrangement uses TRBV11-2 and TRBJ2-4; TRBD2 agrees at 7 bases. V lost 3 bases and J lost 2; bases outside the gene matches: 16. The CDR3 has 19 amino acids. Germline V gives CDR1 SGHAT, CDR2 FQNNGV. This chain's CDR3 is CASSFDLTAGAFTKNIQYF. The CDR3 DNA is TGTGCCAGCAGCTTTGATCTTACCGCGGGAGCCTTCACCAAAAACATTCAGTACTTC. Supplemented by reference TRBV11-2 and TRBJ2-4, the full variable domain reads EAGVAQSPRYKIIEKRQSVAFWCNPISGHATLYWYQQILGQGPKLLIQFQNNGVVDDSQLPKDRFSAERLKGVDSTLKIQPAKLEDSAVYLCASSFDLTAGAFTKNIQYFGAGTRLSVL.

This clonotype was detected only a few times. V gene TRBV10-3 combines with J gene TRBJ2-7; D is ambiguous. Trimming removed 3 bases from V and 2 bases from J, with 5 bases in between. The V gene's germline CDR1 is ENHRY and CDR2 SYGVKD. This CDR3 spans 12 amino acids. CDR3 nucleotide sequence: TGTGCCATCAGTGACAGGCCCTACGAGCAGTACTTC. Protein product: CAISDRPYEQYF.

This clonotype was detected only a few times. The chain couples TRBV15 to TRBJ2-7; possible D gene TRBD2, 5 bases. Germline V lookup: CDR1 LNHNV, CDR2 YYDKDF (reference sequence). Trimming took 6 bases from V and 3 from J, leaving 9 bases between them. This CDR3 contains 12 residues. CDR3 sequence reads: CATSDGNYEQYF. DNA for the CDR3: TGTGCCACCAGTGACGGGAACTACGAGCAGTACTTC. Drawing the rest from reference TRBV15 and TRBJ2-7, the complete variable domain is DAMVIQNPRYQVTQFGKPVTLSCSQTLNHNVMYWYQQKSSQAPKLLFHYYDKDFNNEADTPDNFQSRRPNTSFCFLDIRSPGLGDTAMYLCATSDGNYEQYFGPGTRLTVT.

This chain links TRBV20-1 with TRBJ2-1; 12 bases align to TRBD2. From germline, CDR1 is DFQATT and CDR2 SNEGSKA (reference sequence). Trimming cost V 3 bases and J 5 bases; bases outside gene matches: 5. The CDR3 spans 15 residues. The CDR3 DNA reads TGCAGTGCTAGCCCCCCTAGCGGGGGGGACAATGAGCAGTTCTTC. This sequence encodes CSASPPSGGDNEQFF.

This clonotype was seen only a few times. The CDR3 reads CASSLEGTPQGEKLFF. CDR3 in DNA: TGTGCCAGCAGCTTAGAAGGGACTCCTCAAGGCGAAAAACTGTTTTTT. The rearrangement uses TRBV11-2 and TRBJ1-4; TRBD1 might be the D (5 bases). Germline V lookup: CDR1 SGHAT, CDR2 FQNNGV. Trimming left V 0 bases short and J 8 bases short, with 16 bases between. The CDR3 loop spans 16 amino acids.

In this sample, this clonotype turned up many times. The V call is TRBV6-2 or TRBV6-3, the J call TRBJ1-1, with 8 bases lining up with TRBD1. The CDR3 loop spans 13 amino acids. V lost 10 bases and J lost 1; bases outside the gene matches: 5. CDR1 and CDR2 (germline): MNHEY, SVGEGT. This CDR3 reads CATSGQENTEAFF. The DNA for the CDR3 is TGTGCCACCTCGGGACAGGAGAACACTGAAGCTTTCTTT.

This clonotype was counted only a few times. This chain joins TRBV7-3 and TRBJ2-7; TRBD2 might be the D (6 bases). V lost 0 bases and J lost 1, with 22 bases in between. CDR1 SGHTA and CDR2 FQGTGA come from the germline V gene. The CDR3 runs 19 residues. The CDR3 nucleotides read TGTGCCAGCAGCTTAACGTTTAACAGGAAACAACGGGGGTCCTACGAGCAGTACTTC. Its translation is CASSLTFNRKQRGSYEQYF.

This clonotype was picked up a small number of times. The chain is built from TRBV7-2 and TRBJ2-3, with 8 positions matching TRBD2. The CDR3 loop spans 17 amino acids. V trimming: 5 bases; J trimming: 2 bases; junction bases outside the gene matches: 12. Germline V gives CDR1 SGHTA, CDR2 FQGNSA. CDR3 bases: TGTGCCAGCAGCCCACTATGGGTAGCGGGACTCACAGATACGCAGTATTTT. This encodes CASSPLWVAGLTDTQYF.

J is TRBJ2-2 and V is TRBV2; 9 positions agree with TRBD2. CDR3 size: 17 residues. Germline loops: CDR1 SNHLY, CDR2 FYNNEI. The V segment lost 7 bases and the J segment 2 bases; nucleotides outside the gene matches: 11. The chain's CDR3 is CASIPYIAGVNTGELFF. The CDR3 DNA sequence: TGTGCCAGCATTCCTTATATAGCGGGAGTCAACACCGGGGAGCTGTTTTTT. Full variable domain (outside the CDR3, taken from reference TRBV2 and TRBJ2-2): EPEVTQTPSHQVTQMGQEVILRCVPISNHLYFYWYRQILGQKVEFLVSFYNNEISEKSEIFDDQFSVERPDGSNFTLKIRSTKLEDSAMYFCASIPYIAGVNTGELFFGEGSRLTVL.

This clonotype came up a few times. The chain employs TRBV28 and TRBJ2-7; D not resolved. V was pared by 6 bases and J by 0 bases, with 15 bases between. The CDR3 loop spans 15 amino acids. Looked up from germline, CDR1 is MDHEN and CDR2 is SYDVKM. CDR3 DNA sequence: TGTGCCAGCAGCTCTCCAGGTTCTAGCTCCTACGAGCAGTACTTC. This codes for CASSSPGSSSYEQYF.

V and J are TRBV5-6 and TRBJ2-1; no firm D call. The CDR3 consists of 15 residues. Trimming shortened V by 1 base and J by 0 bases, and 8 bases separated the two germline ends. Germline assignment: CDR1 SGHDT and CDR2 YYEEEE. The CDR3 DNA sequence: TGTGCCAGCAGCTTGTGGCAGAGCTCCTACAATGAGCAGTTCTTC. This translates into CASSLWQSSYNEQFF.

The chain links TRBV6-6 to TRBJ1-1; 8 nucleotides match TRBD1. Losses at the gene ends were 5 bases for V and 3 bases for J; bases not matched to a gene: 2. Germline V gene data show CDR1 as MNHNY and CDR2 as SVGAGI (reference sequence). The CDR3 sequence is 13 residues long. The CDR3: CASSRTGYTEAFF. CDR3 in DNA: TGTGCCAGCAGTCGGACAGGGTACACTGAAGCTTTCTTT.

The rearrangement links TRBV27 to TRBJ1-3, with D maybe TRBD1 (6 bases). Trimming left V 5 bases short and J 2 bases short, with 16 bases between. This CDR3 is 16 amino acids long. CDR1 and CDR2 from the germline V gene are MNHEY and SMNVEV (reference sequence). Written as DNA, the CDR3 is TGTGCCAGCAGTAGGATGACAGGCTTCCCTGGAAACACCATATATTTT. Amino acid sequence: CASSRMTGFPGNTIYF.

The rearrangement links TRBV27 to TRBJ1-1; D may be TRBD1 (5 bases). The CDR3 has 14 amino acids. V lost 4 bases to trimming and J lost 1 base, with 10 bases between them. CDR1 MNHEY and CDR2 SMNVEV come from the germline V gene (reference sequence). The CDR3 loop reads CASSSAGQNTEAFF. In DNA, the CDR3 is TGTGCCAGCAGTTCGGCAGGGCAGAACACTGAAGCTTTCTTT.